A single sample gave rise to the 5 T cell receptor beta chains below, sequenced in a study of T cell changes during pregnancy in multiple sclerosis. The data were produced by immunoSEQ multiplex PCR, yet TCRdb's version contains in-frame clones alone and is incomplete. The table includes 60,000 to 75,000 clones, under 95% detected once. This sample comprised peripheral blood, obtained in the third trimester of pregnancy. These receptors were taken from a female donor with multiple sclerosis, enrolled in a pregnancy study.

The chain couples TRBV9 to TRBJ1-5; D not resolved. CDR1 is SGDLS, CDR2 YYNGEE, per germline. Trimming took off 0 bases at V and 4 bases at J, with 11 bases between the two ends. This CDR3 has 15 residues. CDR3 nucleotide sequence: TGTGCCAGCAGCGTAGCTTGGGAGAGGAATCAGCCCCAGCATTTT. Translation gives CASSVAWERNQPQHF.

The chain employs TRBV10-3 and TRBJ1-2, with D possibly being TRBD1 (6 bases). Germline V gene sequence: CDR1 ENHRY, CDR2 SYGVKD. The CDR3 extends over 16 amino acids. Trimming took off 10 bases at V and 4 bases at J, with 25 bases between the two ends. CDR3 region: CATPGGGPGGSYGYTF. The CDR3 region has the DNA TGTGCCACTCCGGGCGGGGGGCCGGGAGGCTCCTATGGCTACACCTTC.

The sample holds one count of this clone. The chain employs TRBV18 and TRBJ2-7; D may be TRBD1 (5 bases). V was clipped by 2 bases and J by 3 bases, with 11 bases between them. Germline CDR1 and CDR2: KGHSH and LQKENI. The CDR3 has 14 amino acids. CDR3 loop: CASSPSQGYYEQYF. The CDR3 DNA is TGTGCCAGCTCACCAAGCCAGGGATACTACGAGCAGTACTTC.

The chain recombines TRBV18 with TRBJ1-2; no clear D gene. The length of the CDR3 is 14 residues. Germline values: CDR1 KGHSH, CDR2 LQKENI. The germline V and J ends were trimmed by 3 bases and 1 base, with 9 bases remaining between them. The CDR3 here is CASSPGRNNYGYTF. The CDR3 region has the DNA TGTGCCAGCTCACCGGGCAGGAATAACTATGGCTACACCTTC. Full variable domain (missing parts from reference TRBV18 and TRBJ1-2): NAGVMQNPRHLVRRRGQEARLRCSPMKGHSHVYWYRQLPEEGLKFMVYLQKENIIDESGMPKERFSAEFPKEGPSILRIQQVVRGDSAAYFCASSPGRNNYGYTFGSGTRLTVV.

This clone has just one count. V is TRBV27 and J is TRBJ2-5; no clear D gene. V shed 6 bases and J shed 4 bases, with 18 bases lying between them. CDR1 is MNHEY, CDR2 SMNVEV, per germline (reference sequence). This CDR3 is 15 amino acids long. This chain's CDR3 is CASRPTRQPGETQYF. The CDR3, as DNA: TGTGCCAGCAGACCAACCAGGCAGCCAGGAGAGACCCAGTACTTC.